This T cell receptor (beta chain) is from a study of blood T cell repertoires in COVID-19. The table came from immunoSEQ multiplex PCR; TCRdb's copy has only in-frame clones and leaves some out. The sample includes approximately 75,000 clones, around 67% of them seen just once. This CDR3 has 13 residues. V was pared by 0 bases and J by 0 bases, with 2 bases between. Germline V lookup: CDR1 WNHNN, CDR2 SYGVQD (reference sequence). This receptor was taken from a human donor with acute or convalescent COVID-19. The donor label of this sample is uncertain. The V and J genes are TRBV10-1 and TRBJ1-1; D gene uncertain. Sequencing was carried out using peripheral blood. The CDR3 loop reads CASSESVNTEAFF. The CDR3 nucleotides read TGCGCCAGCAGTGAGTCCGTGAACACTGAAGCTTTCTTT.